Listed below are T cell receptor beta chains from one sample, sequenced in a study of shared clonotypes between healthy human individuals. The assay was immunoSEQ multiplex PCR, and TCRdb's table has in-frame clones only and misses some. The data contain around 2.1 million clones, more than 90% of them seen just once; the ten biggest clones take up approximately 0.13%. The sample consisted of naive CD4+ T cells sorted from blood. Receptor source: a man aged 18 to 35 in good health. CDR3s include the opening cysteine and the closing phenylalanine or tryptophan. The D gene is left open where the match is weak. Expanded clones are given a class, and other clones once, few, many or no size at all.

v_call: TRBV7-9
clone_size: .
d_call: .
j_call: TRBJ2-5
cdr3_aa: CASTPRARETQYF
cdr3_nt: TGTGCCAGCACGCCTCGGGCCAGAGAGACCCAGTACTTC

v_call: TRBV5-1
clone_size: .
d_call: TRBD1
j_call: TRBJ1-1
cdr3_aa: CASSSTGDPDAEAFF
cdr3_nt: TGCGCCAGCAGCTCCACAGGGGACCCTGACGCTGAAGCTTTCTTT

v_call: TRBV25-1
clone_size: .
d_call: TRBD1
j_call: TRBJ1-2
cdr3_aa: CASSVTGINYGYTF
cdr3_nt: TGTGCCAGCAGTGTGACAGGGATTAACTATGGCTACACCTTC

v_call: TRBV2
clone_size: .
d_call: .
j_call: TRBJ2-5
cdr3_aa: CASGPAQETQYF
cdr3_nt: TGTGCCAGCGGGCCAGCTCAAGAGACCCAGTACTTC

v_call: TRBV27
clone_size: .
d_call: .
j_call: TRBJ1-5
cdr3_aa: CATKRGGQGNQPQHF
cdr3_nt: TGTGCCACCAAGCGTGGGGGGCAGGGCAATCAGCCCCAGCATTTT

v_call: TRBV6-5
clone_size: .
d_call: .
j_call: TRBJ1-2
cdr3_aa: CASSIKGFYGYTF
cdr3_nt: TGTGCCAGCAGTATAAAAGGGTTCTATGGCTACACCTTC

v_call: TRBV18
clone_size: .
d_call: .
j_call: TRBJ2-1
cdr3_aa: CASSPGQISYNEQFF
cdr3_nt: TGTGCCAGCTCACCAGGGCAGATTTCCTACAATGAGCAGTTCTTC

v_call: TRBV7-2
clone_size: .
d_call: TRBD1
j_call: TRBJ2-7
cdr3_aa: CASSLDLLGQGYEQYF
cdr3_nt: TGTGCCAGCAGCTTAGATTTGTTGGGACAGGGTTACGAGCAGTACTTC

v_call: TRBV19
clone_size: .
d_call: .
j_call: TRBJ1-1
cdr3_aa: CASRGSGGLNTEAFF
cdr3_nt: TGTGCCAGTAGGGGCAGTGGAGGTCTGAACACTGAAGCTTTCTTT

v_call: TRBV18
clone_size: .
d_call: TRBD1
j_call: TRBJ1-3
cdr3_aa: CASSQGQADSGNTIYF
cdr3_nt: TGTGCCAGCTCACAAGGACAGGCCGACTCTGGAAACACCATATATTTT

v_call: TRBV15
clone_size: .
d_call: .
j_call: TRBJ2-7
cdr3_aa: CATSRVEGTYEQYF
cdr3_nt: TGTGCCACCAGCAGAGTGGAGGGCACCTACGAGCAGTACTTC

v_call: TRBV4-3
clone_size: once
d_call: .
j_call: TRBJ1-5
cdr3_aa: CASSLSSSGLGEPQHF
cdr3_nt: TGCGCCAGCAGTCTAAGTTCTTCGGGTCTTGGAGAGCCCCAGCATTTT

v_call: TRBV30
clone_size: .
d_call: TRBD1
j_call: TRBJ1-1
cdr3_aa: CGGDRDDAAFF
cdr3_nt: TGTGGGGGGGACAGGGATGATGCGGCTTTCTTT

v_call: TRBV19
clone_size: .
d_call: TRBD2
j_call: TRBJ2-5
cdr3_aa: CATTFAGGQETQYF
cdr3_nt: TGTGCCACCACTTTTGCGGGGGGTCAAGAGACCCAGTACTTC

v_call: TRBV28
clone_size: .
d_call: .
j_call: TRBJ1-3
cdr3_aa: CASSPAGAGNTIYF
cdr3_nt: TGTGCCAGCAGCCCCGCGGGGGCAGGAAACACCATATATTTT

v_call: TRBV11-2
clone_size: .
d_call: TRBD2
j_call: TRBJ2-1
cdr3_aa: CASSQTSGSYNEQFF
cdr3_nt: TGTGCCAGCAGCCAGACTAGCGGTTCCTACAATGAGCAGTTCTTC

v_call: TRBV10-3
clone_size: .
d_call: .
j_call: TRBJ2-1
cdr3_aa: CAISEAGNNFNEQFF
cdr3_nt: TGTGCCATCAGTGAGGCGGGAAATAACTTCAATGAGCAGTTCTTC

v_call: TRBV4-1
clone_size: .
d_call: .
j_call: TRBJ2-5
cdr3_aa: CASSQRLPETQYF
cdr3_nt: TGCGCCAGCAGCCAAAGGCTTCCAGAGACCCAGTACTTC

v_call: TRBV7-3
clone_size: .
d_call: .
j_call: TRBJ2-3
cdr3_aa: CASSLQPTDTQYF
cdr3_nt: TGTGCCAGCAGCTTACAGCCGACAGATACGCAGTATTTT

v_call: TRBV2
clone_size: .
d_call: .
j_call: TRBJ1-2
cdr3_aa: CASGEDRSNYGYTF
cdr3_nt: TGTGCCAGCGGGGAGGATCGATCTAACTATGGCTACACCTTC

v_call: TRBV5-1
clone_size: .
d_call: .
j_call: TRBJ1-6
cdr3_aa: CASSLGGDSPLHF
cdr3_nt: TGCGCCAGCAGCTTGGGAGGAGATTCACCCCTCCACTTT

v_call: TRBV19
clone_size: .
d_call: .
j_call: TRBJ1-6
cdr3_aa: CASSPGFYNSPLHF
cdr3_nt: TGTGCCAGTAGCCCGGGTTTCTATAATTCACCCCTCCACTTT

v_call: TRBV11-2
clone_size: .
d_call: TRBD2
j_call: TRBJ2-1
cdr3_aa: CASSRSGRAPFGEQFF
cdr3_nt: TGTGCCAGCAGTCGTAGCGGGAGGGCTCCCTTCGGTGAGCAGTTCTTC

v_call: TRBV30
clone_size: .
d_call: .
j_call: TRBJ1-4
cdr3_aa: CAWSPPQANLATNEKLFF
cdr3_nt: TGTGCCTGGAGTCCACCACAGGCCAACCTTGCAACTAATGAAAAACTGTTTTTT

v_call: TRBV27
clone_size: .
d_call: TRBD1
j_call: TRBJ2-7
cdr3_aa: CASSRQRTGSVEQYF
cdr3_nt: TGTGCCAGCAGCAGACAACGGACAGGGTCTGTCGAGCAGTACTTC

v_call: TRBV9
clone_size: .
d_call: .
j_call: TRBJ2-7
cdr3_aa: CASSPWDGGGYNEQYF
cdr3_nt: TGTGCCAGCAGCCCGTGGGACGGAGGCGGCTACAACGAGCAGTACTTC

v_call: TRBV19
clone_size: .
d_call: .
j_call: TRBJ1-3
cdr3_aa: CASSPRDGDTIYF
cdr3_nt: TGTGCCAGTAGCCCCCGTGACGGAGACACCATATATTTT

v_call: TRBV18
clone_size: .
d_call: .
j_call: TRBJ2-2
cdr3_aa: CASSLTGPNTGELFF
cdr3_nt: TGTGCCAGCTCACTAACGGGTCCGAACACCGGGGAGCTGTTTTTT

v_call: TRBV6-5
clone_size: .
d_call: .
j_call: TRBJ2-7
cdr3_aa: CASSYGLGSYEQYF
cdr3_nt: TGTGCCAGCAGTTACGGCCTAGGTTCCTACGAGCAGTACTTC

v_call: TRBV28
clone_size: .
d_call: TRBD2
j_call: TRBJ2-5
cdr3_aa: CASSLWESGGKETQYF
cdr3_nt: TGTGCCAGCAGTTTATGGGAAAGCGGGGGTAAGGAGACCCAGTACTTC

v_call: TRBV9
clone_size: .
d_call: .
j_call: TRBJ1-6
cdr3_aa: CASSVEGLNSPLHF
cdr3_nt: TGTGCCAGCAGCGTAGAAGGGCTTAATTCACCCCTCCACTTT

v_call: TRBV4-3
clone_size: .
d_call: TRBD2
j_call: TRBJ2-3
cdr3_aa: CASSLGTSGSTDTQYF
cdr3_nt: TGCGCCAGCAGCCTAGGGACTAGCGGTAGCACAGATACGCAGTATTTT

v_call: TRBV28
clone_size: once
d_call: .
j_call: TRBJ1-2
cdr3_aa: CASSSPQEHGYTF
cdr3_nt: TGTGCCAGCAGTTCCCCGCAGGAGCATGGCTACACCTTC

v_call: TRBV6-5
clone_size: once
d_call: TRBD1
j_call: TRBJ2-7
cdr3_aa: CASRRGLVSYEQYF
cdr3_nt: TGTGCCAGCCGAAGGGGGCTGGTCTCCTACGAGCAGTACTTC

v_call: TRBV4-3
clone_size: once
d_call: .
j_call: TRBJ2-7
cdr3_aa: CASSQEVSSSYEQYF
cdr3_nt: TGCGCCAGCAGCCAAGAGGTTTCCTCCTCCTACGAGCAGTACTTC

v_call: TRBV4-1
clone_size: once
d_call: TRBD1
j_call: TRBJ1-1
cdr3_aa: CASSPWGRGGMAEAFF
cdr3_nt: TGCGCCAGCAGCCCCTGGGGCAGGGGGGGTATGGCTGAAGCTTTCTTT

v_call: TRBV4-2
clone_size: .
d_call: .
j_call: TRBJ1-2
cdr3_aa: CASSQGLYGYTF
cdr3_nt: TGTGCCAGCAGCCAAGGGCTCTATGGCTACACCTTC

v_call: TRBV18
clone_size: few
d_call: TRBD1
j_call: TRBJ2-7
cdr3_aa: CASSDGTGPYEQYF
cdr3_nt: TGTGCCAGCTCAGACGGGACAGGGCCTTACGAGCAGTACTTC

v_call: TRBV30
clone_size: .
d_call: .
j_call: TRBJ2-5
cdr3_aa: CAWRAPSGTQYF
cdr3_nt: TGTGCCTGGAGGGCCCCGTCAGGGACCCAGTACTTC

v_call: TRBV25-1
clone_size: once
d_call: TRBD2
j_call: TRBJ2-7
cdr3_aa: CASSRSGSSYEQYF
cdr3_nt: TGTGCCAGCAGTCGAAGCGGGAGCTCCTACGAGCAGTACTTC

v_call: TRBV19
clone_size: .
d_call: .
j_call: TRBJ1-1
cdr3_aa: CASSIVSGPEAFF
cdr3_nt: TGTGCCAGTAGTATTGTGTCAGGGCCTGAAGCTTTCTTT